The T cell receptor beta chain described here comes from a study of blood T cell repertoires in COVID-19. Background on the study: The cDNA or gDNA used as material had been derived from T cells, B-cell-depleted T cells, or PBMCs.

Authors' analysis steps: Researchers report that nucleated cell counts were estimated from reference gene primer amplification. Here immunoSEQ multiplex PCR was the method, and the copy in TCRdb shows in-frame clones only, minus some. The D gene and trimming were derived from the DNA, and the V and J assignments and clone size from that table. The sample lists 100,000 to 150,000 clones, less than 90% occurring once. The V and J ends lost 1 base and 0 bases, in that order; junction bases with no gene match: 2. This CDR3 is built from 15 residues. From germline, CDR1 is SGHNT and CDR2 YYREEE (reference sequence).

The rearrangement links TRBV5-4 to TRBJ2-3; 7 nucleotides agree with TRBD2. The sequence was obtained from a man aged 55-75 years with acute or convalescent COVID-19. Sequencing was done on a sample of peripheral blood. The CDR3 DNA is TGTGCCAGCAGCTTGTCTAGCGGTAGCACAGATACGCAGTATTTT. Its protein product is CASSLSSGSTDTQYF. Full variable domain (missing parts from reference TRBV5-4 and TRBJ2-3): ETGVTQSPTHLIKTRGQQVTLRCSSQSGHNTVSWYQQALGQGPQFIFQYYREEENGRGNFPPRFSGLQFPNYSSELNVNALELDDSALYLCASSLSSGSTDTQYFGPGTRLTVL.